A single count supports the clone carrying this T cell receptor (beta chain). Its target is not known. This record comes from a study of blood T cells in healthy people across ages. General study findings and limits: A strong correlation between TCR beta diversity and naive T cell percentage was seen.

Per individual sample, total RNA of at least 6 micrograms was extracted. Germline lookup yields CDR1 MNHEY and CDR2 SVGEGT. This CDR3 comprises 13 residues. Using a J-beta primer mix together with a sample-barcoded 5' primer, a second PCR was run for roughly 7 to 12 cycles. TCRdb recomputed calls from the 5' RACE reads with MiXCR, one row per CDR3 protein. The table records about 1,000,000 distinct CDR3 sequences, around 45% of them present only once. The specimen sequenced was blood. This clonotype was obtained from a woman aged 55 to 70 in good health. This sequence joins TRBV6-2 or TRBV6-3 and TRBJ2-4; tentatively, D is TRBD1 or TRBD2 (5 bases each). The J call may be incorrect, as the DNA end agrees better with TRBJ2-7. CDR3 region: CASSQGPGDEQYF. The CDR3 DNA reads TGTGCCAGCAGTCAGGGCCCCGGGGACGAGCAGTACTTC.